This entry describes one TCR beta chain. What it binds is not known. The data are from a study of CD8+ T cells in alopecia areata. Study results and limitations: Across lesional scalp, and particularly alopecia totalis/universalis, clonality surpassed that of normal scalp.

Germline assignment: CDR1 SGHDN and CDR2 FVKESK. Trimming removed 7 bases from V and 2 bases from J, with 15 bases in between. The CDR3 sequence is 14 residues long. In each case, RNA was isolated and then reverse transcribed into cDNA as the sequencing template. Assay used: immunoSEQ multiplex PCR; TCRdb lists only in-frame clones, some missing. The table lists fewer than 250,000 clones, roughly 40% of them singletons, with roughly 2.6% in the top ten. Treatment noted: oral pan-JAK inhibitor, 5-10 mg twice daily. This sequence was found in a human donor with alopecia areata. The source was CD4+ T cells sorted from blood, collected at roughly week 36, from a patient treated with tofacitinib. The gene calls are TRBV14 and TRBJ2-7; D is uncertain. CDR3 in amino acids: CASTPALGPYEQYF. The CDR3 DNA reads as TGTGCCAGCACCCCAGCGCTTGGGCCCTACGAGCAGTACTTC.